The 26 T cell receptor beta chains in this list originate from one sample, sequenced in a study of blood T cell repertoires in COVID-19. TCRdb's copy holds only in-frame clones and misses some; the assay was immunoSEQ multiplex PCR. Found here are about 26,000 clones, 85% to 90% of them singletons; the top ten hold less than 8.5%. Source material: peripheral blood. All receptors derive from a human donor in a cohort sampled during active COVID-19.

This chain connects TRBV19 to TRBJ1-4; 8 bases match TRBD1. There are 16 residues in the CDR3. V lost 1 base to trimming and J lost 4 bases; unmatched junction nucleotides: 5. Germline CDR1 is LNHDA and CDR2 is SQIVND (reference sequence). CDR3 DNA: TGTGCCAGTAGTATAGGGTCCGGGACAGGTAATGAAAAACTGTTTTTT. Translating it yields CASSIGSGTGNEKLFF.

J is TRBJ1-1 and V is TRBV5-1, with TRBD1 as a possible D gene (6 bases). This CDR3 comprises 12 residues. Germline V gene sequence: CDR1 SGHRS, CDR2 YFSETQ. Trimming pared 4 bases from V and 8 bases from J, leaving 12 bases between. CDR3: CASSTTGPEAFF. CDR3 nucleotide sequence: TGCGCCAGCAGCACGACAGGCCCCGAAGCTTTCTTT.

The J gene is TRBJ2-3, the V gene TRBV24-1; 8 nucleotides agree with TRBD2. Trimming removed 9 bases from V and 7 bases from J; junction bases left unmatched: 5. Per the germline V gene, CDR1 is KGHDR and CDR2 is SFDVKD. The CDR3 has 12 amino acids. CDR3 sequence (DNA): TGTGCCACCGGTAGCGGGACAAATACGCAGTATTTT. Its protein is CATGSGTNTQYF.

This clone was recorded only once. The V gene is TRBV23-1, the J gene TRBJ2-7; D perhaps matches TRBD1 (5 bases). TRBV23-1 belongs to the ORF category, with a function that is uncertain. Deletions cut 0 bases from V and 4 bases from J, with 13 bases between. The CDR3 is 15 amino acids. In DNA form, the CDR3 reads TGCGCCAGCAGTCAATCGAGGCAGGGTAGGTACGAGCAGTACTTC. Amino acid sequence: CASSQSRQGRYEQYF.

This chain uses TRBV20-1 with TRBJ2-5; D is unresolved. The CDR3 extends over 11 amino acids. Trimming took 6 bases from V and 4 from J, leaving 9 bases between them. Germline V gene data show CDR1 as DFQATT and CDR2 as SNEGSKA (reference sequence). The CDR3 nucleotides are TGCAGTGCGCGACTGGGAGAGACCCAGTACTTC. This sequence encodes CSARLGETQYF.

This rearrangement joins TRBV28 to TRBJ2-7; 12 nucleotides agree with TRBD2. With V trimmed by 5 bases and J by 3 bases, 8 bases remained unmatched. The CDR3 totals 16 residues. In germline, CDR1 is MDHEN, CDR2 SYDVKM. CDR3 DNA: TGTGCCAGCAGTGAGATACTAGCGGGAGGCTTCTACGAGCAGTACTTC. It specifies CASSEILAGGFYEQYF.

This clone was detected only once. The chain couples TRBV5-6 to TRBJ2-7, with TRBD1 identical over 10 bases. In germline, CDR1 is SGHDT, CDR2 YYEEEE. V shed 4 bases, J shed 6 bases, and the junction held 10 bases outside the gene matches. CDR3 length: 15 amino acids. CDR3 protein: CASSRRTGQGSEQYF. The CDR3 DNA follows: TGTGCCAGCAGCCGACGAACGGGACAGGGGTCCGAGCAGTACTTC.

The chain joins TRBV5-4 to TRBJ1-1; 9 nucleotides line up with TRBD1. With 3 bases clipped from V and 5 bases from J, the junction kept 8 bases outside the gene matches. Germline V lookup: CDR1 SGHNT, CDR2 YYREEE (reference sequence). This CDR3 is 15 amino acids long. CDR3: CASSSQSGTGTEAFF. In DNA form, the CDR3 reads TGTGCCAGCAGCTCACAGTCCGGGACAGGGACTGAAGCTTTCTTT.

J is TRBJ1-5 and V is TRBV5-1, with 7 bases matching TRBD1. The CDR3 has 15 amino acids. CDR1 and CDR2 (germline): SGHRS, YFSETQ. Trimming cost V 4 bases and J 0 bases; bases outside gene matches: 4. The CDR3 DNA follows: TGCGCCAGCAGCCCGACAGGGAATAGCAATCAGCCCCAGCATTTT. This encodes CASSPTGNSNQPQHF.

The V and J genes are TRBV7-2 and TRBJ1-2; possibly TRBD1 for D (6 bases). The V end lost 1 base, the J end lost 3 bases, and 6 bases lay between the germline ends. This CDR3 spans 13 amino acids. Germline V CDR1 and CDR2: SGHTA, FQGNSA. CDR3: CASSLDRDYGYTF. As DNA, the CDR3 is TGTGCCAGCAGCTTAGACAGGGACTATGGCTACACCTTC.

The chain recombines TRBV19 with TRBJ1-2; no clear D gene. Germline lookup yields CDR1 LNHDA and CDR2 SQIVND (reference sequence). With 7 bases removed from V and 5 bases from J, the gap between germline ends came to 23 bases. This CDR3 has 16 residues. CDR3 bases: TGTGCCAGTACCCAGTCGGGAGCTTGGAGTGGGTATGGCTACACCTTC. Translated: CASTQSGAWSGYGYTF.

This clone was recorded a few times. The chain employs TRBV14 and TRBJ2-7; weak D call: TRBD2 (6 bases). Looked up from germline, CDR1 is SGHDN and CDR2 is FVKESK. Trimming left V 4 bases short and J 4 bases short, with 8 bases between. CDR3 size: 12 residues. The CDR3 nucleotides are TGTGCCAGCAGCCTACGGGGGTACGAGCAGTACTTC. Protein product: CASSLRGYEQYF.

In nucleotides, the CDR3 is TGTGCCAGTAGTAAAGGACCAGGGGGCGTGGGTGGCTACACCTTC. Encoded protein: CASSKGPGGVGGYTF. This chain connects TRBV19 to TRBJ1-2, with 8 positions matching TRBD1. Germline CDR1 LNHDA, CDR2 SQIVND (reference sequence). The CDR3 totals 15 residues. V dropped 4 bases and J dropped 7; count of bases not matched to a gene: 11. The full variable domain, in which reference TRBV19 and TRBJ1-2 provide the parts outside the CDR3, is DGGITQSPKYLFRKEGQNVTLSCEQNLNHDAMYWYRQDPGQGLRLIYYSQIVNDFQKGDIAEGYSVSREKKESFPLTVTSAQKNPTAFYLCASSKGPGGVGGYTFGSGTRLTVV.

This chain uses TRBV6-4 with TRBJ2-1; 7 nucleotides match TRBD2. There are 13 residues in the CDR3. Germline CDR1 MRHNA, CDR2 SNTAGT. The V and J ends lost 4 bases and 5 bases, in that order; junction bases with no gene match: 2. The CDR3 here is CASSVAGHNEQFF. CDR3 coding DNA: TGTGCCAGCAGTGTAGCGGGCCACAATGAGCAGTTCTTC.

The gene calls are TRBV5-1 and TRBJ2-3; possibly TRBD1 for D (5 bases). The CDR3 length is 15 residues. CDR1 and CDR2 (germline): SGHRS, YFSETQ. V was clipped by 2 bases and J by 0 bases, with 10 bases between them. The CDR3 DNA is TGCGCCAGCAGCTTAGGACACGCTAGCACAGATACGCAGTATTTT. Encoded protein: CASSLGHASTDTQYF.

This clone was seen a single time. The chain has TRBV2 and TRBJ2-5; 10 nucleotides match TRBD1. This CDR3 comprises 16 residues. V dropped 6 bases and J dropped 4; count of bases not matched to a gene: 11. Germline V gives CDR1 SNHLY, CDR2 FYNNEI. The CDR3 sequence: CASSATSGTGVETQYF. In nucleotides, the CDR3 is TGTGCCAGCAGCGCCACCTCCGGGACAGGGGTAGAGACCCAGTACTTC.

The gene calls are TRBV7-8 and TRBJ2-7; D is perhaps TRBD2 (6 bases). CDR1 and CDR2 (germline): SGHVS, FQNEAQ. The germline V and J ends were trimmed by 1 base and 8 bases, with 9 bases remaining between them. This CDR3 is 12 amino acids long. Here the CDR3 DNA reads TGTGCCAGCAGCTTAGGGGGGGTCCAGCAGTACTTC. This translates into CASSLGGVQQYF.

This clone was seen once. The CDR3 protein is CASRTGTSGGDYEQYF. Here the CDR3 DNA reads TGTGCCAGCAGAACCGGGACTAGCGGGGGGGACTACGAGCAGTACTTC. This rearrangement joins TRBV2 to TRBJ2-7, with 16 positions matching TRBD2. This CDR3 is built from 16 residues. Trimming took 6 bases from V and 3 from J; bases not matched to a gene: 5. CDR1 and CDR2 (germline): SNHLY, FYNNEI. Based on the CDR3 plus reference TRBV2 and TRBJ2-7, the full variable domain is EPEVTQTPSHQVTQMGQEVILRCVPISNHLYFYWYRQILGQKVEFLVSFYNNEISEKSEIFDDQFSVERPDGSNFTLKIRSTKLEDSAMYFCASRTGTSGGDYEQYFGPGTRLTVT.

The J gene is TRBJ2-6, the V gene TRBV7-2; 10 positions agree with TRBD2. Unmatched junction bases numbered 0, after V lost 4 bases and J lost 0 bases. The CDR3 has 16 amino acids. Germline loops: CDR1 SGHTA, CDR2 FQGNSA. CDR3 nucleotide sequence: TGTGCCAGCAGCTCTAGCGGGGGCTCTGGGGCCAACGTCCTGACTTTC. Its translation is CASSSSGGSGANVLTF.

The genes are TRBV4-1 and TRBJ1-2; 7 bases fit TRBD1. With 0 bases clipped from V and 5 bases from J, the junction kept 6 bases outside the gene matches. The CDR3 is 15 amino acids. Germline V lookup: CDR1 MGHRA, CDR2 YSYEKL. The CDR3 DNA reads TGCGCCAGCAGCCAAGATTCAGGGGGATTTTATGGCTACACCTTC. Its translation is CASSQDSGGFYGYTF.

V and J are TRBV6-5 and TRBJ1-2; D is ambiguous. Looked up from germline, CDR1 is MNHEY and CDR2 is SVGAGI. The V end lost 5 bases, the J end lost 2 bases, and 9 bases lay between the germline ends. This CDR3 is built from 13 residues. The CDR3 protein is CASSPTENYGYTF. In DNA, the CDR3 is TGTGCCAGCAGTCCGACGGAGAACTATGGCTACACCTTC.

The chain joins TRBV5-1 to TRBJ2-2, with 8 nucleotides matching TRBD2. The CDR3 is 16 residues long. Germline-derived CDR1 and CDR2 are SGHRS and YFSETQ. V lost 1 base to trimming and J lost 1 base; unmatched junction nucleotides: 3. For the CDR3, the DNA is TGCGCCAGCAGCTTGTTAGCGGGGCGGAACACCGGGGAGCTGTTTTTT. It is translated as CASSLLAGRNTGELFF.

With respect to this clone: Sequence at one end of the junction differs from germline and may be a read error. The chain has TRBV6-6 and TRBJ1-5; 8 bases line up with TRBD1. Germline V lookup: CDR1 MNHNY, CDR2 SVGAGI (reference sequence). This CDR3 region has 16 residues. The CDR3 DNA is TGTGCCAGCAGTGACTCGGCCGGGACAGGAGTTCTGCCCCAGCATTTT. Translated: CASSDSAGTGVLPQHF.

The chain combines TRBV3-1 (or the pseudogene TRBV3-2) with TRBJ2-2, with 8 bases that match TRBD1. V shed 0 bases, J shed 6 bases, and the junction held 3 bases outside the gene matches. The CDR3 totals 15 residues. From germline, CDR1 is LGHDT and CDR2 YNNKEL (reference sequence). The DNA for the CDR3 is TGTGCCAGCAGCCAAGAGGGGACAGGCGCCGGGGAGCTGTTTTTT. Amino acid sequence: CASSQEGTGAGELFF.

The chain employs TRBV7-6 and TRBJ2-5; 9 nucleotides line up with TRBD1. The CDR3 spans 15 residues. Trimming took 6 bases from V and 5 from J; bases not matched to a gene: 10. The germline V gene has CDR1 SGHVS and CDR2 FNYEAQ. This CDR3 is CASSSTGQGYETQYF. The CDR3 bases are TGTGCCAGCAGTTCTACGGGACAGGGATACGAGACCCAGTACTTC.

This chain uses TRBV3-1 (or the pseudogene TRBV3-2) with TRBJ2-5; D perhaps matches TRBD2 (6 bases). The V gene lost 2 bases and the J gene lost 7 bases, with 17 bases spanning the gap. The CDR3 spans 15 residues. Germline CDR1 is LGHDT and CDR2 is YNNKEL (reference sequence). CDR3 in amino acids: CASSQPGLPQGTQYF. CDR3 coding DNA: TGTGCCAGCAGCCAACCGGGACTCCCTCAGGGGACCCAGTACTTC.